These T cell receptor beta chains were read from a single sample in a study of CD8 T cells in Susac syndrome. MiXCR was run by TCRdb on the immunoSEQ multiplex PCR reads, yielding one entry per CDR3 protein. The sample has about 50,000 distinct CDR3 sequences; around 93% are singletons. Material for sequencing was CD8+ T cells from PBMCs. The receptors were gathered from a human donor with multiple sclerosis. The CDR3 runs from the conserved cysteine through the conserved F or W.

TRBV28	TRBJ1-1	CASSLLNTEAFF
TRBV5-4	TRBJ1-4	CASSLDRLEKLFF
TRBV5-6	TRBJ1-1	CASSLVSEAFF
TRBV23-1	TRBJ1-3	CASSRRTGRHGNTIYF
TRBV4-1	TRBJ2-5	CASSPRGSQETQYF
TRBV12-3/TRBV12-4	TRBJ1-5	CASSLDRDPGQPQHF
TRBV25-1	TRBJ2-7	CASSWTREQYF
TRBV5-5	TRBJ1-5	CASSFGDSLGQPQHF
TRBV9	TRBJ2-1	CASSGHNEQFF
TRBV30	TRBJ2-7	CAWSLGLGIDEQYF
TRBV7-2	TRBJ2-2	CASSLAGGADTGELFF
TRBV27	TRBJ2-5	CASRPQRISIGTQYF
TRBV6-5	TRBJ2-5	CASSYSSQSETQYF
TRBV4-3	TRBJ2-5	CASSQDLSLGETQYF
TRBV14	TRBJ2-1	CASSRRLAGGLYNEQFF
TRBV7-9	TRBJ2-1	CASRGPAGGYNEQFF
TRBV27	TRBJ2-2	CASSPLIRGGELFF